These 27 T cell receptor beta chains came from one sample sequenced in a study of cytomegalovirus exposure and HLA in healthy donors. PCR amplification relied on 60 Vbeta primers (plus 13 Jbeta primers). Sequenced by immunoSEQ multiplex PCR; TCRdb stores in-frame clones only, minus some. There are over 100,000 clones in the sample, with approximately 1.6% held by the top ten. Sequenced: PBMCs. The receptors here all came from a woman aged 40 to 50 in good health and CMV-seropositive.

CDR3 in DNA: TGTGCCAGCAGCCCACAGGGGGTTGGCACTGAAGCTTTCTTT. This gives the protein CASSPQGVGTEAFF. The chain employs TRBV7-9 and TRBJ1-1; 8 bases agree with TRBD1. CDR3 length equals 14 residues. CDR1 and CDR2 from the germline V gene are SEHNR and FQNEAQ (reference sequence). Trimming cost V 5 bases and J 4 bases; bases outside gene matches: 6.

The gene calls are TRBV13 and TRBJ2-7, with D possibly matching TRBD2 (6 bases). The CDR3 length is 16 residues. V lost 2 bases and J 3 bases, leaving 17 bases between the germline ends. Germline V lookup: CDR1 PRHDT, CDR2 FYEKMQ (reference sequence). CDR3 loop: CASSLLGERTNYEQYF. Written as DNA, the CDR3 is TGTGCCAGCAGCTTATTAGGGGAAAGGACTAACTACGAGCAGTACTTC.

This rearrangement joins TRBV4-2 to TRBJ2-1; the match to TRBD2 covers 14 bases. V shed 4 bases, J shed 8 bases, and the junction held 4 bases outside the gene matches. Germline V lookup: CDR1 LGHNA, CDR2 YNFKEQ. This CDR3 has 15 amino acids. The CDR3 DNA follows: TGTGCCAGCAGCCTGACTAGCGGGAGGGCAGATGAGCAGTTCTTC. Translation gives CASSLTSGRADEQFF.

The J gene is TRBJ2-7, the V gene TRBV21-1; the tabulated D call, TRBD2, remains unverified against the DNA. TRBV21-1 is a pseudogene. The CDR3 is 16 amino acids. The CDR3, as DNA: TGTGCCAGCAGCAATCAGGAGGGTTCGGTCACCTACGAGCAGTACTTC. Translated: CASSNQEGSVTYEQYF.

The chain combines TRBV15 with TRBJ2-1, with 12 bases identical to TRBD2. Germline CDR1 LNHNV, CDR2 YYDKDF (reference sequence). Trimming removed 8 bases from V and 8 bases from J; junction bases left unmatched: 4. The CDR3 extends over 13 amino acids. The CDR3 sequence: CATGLAGGDEQFF. CDR3 sequence (DNA): TGTGCCACCGGGCTAGCGGGAGGGGATGAGCAGTTCTTC. Variable domain in full (rest from reference TRBV15 and TRBJ2-1): DAMVIQNPRYQVTQFGKPVTLSCSQTLNHNVMYWYQQKSSQAPKLLFHYYDKDFNNEADTPDNFQSRRPNTSFCFLDIRSPGLGDTAMYLCATGLAGGDEQFFGPGTRLTVL.

V and J are TRBV7-9 and TRBJ1-2; 7 bases fit TRBD1. The V gene end was trimmed by 5 bases and the J gene end by 7 bases; junction bases not matched to a gene: 7. In germline, CDR1 is SEHNR, CDR2 FQNEAQ (reference sequence). The CDR3 contains 13 residues. The CDR3 loop reads CASSLDRATGYTF. DNA for the CDR3: TGTGCCAGCAGCCTCGACAGGGCGACTGGCTACACCTTC.

The chain links TRBV7-8 to TRBJ1-4, with D maybe TRBD1 (6 bases). Per germline, CDR1 SGHVS and CDR2 FQNEAQ. V gave up 5 bases and J gave up 11 bases, with 15 bases separating them. This CDR3 is 13 amino acids long. The CDR3 sequence: CASSTGGQGKLFF. Written as DNA, the CDR3 is TGTGCCAGCAGCACTGGCGGGCAGGGGAAACTGTTTTTT.

J is TRBJ2-1 and V is TRBV30; 8 bases align to TRBD2. This CDR3 has 14 residues. The ends lost 6 bases at V and 3 bases at J; junction bases unmatched: 7. Germline CDR1 GTSNPN, CDR2 SVGIG (reference sequence). Here the CDR3 reads CACQSSGYYNEQFF. CDR3 bases: TGTGCCTGCCAATCTAGCGGGTACTACAATGAGCAGTTCTTC.

The chain links TRBV7-9 to TRBJ1-2; 9 bases line up with TRBD1. V shed 5 bases and J 5 bases; nucleotides not matched to a gene: 12. The CDR3 is 16 residues long. CDR1 SEHNR and CDR2 FQNEAQ come from the germline V gene (reference sequence). The CDR3 reads CASSGRVQGAGYGYTF. The DNA of the CDR3 is TGTGCCAGCAGCGGAAGGGTACAGGGGGCAGGGTATGGCTACACCTTC.

The chain joins TRBV9 to TRBJ1-4; TRBD1 matches 9 bases. Losses at the gene ends were 4 bases for V and 8 bases for J; bases not matched to a gene: 9. There are 15 residues in the CDR3. Germline loops: CDR1 SGDLS, CDR2 YYNGEE. The CDR3 DNA follows: TGTGCCAGCAGCTCTCAACAGGGGGCAGGCGAAAAACTGTTTTTT. It specifies CASSSQQGAGEKLFF.

This chain connects TRBV30 to TRBJ2-2; tentative D call: TRBD2 (6 bases). CDR3 length equals 14 residues. The V gene's germline CDR1 is GTSNPN and CDR2 SVGIG (reference sequence). Trimming cost V 3 bases and J 4 bases, with 12 bases left between them. This CDR3 is CAWRASGRTGELFF. Here the CDR3 DNA reads TGTGCCTGGAGGGCCAGCGGGCGCACCGGGGAGCTGTTTTTT.

V usage is TRBV10-1 and J usage is TRBJ2-7; 9 nucleotides match TRBD2. J was trimmed by 1 base and V by 7 bases; bases with no gene match: 11. Germline loops: CDR1 WNHNN, CDR2 SYGVQD (reference sequence). This CDR3 spans 16 amino acids. CDR3 region: CASTPFGAGGSYEQYF. In DNA form, the CDR3 reads TGCGCCAGCACCCCGTTCGGAGCGGGAGGATCCTACGAGCAGTACTTC.

This chain links TRBV19 with TRBJ1-2; the D gene is possibly TRBD1 (6 bases). The CDR3 runs 13 residues. Germline assignment: CDR1 LNHDA and CDR2 SQIVND (reference sequence). The V and J ends lost 8 bases and 4 bases respectively, with 14 bases between them. The CDR3: CASHSGAAYGYTF. The CDR3 coding sequence is TGTGCCAGTCACTCAGGGGCTGCCTATGGCTACACCTTC.

The chain joins TRBV18 to TRBJ2-5; D gene unclear. The J call may be mistaken, given a closer DNA end match to TRBJ2-7. In germline, CDR1 is KGHSH, CDR2 LQKENI. This CDR3 has 14 residues. CDR3: CASSPNSISYEQYF. The CDR3 bases are TGTGCCAGCTCACCAAACTCGATCTCCTACGAGCAGTACTTC.

This chain joins TRBV15 and TRBJ2-2, with 12 bases that match TRBD1. Germline V CDR1 and CDR2: LNHNV, YYDKDF (reference sequence). The CDR3 has 18 residues. The V and J ends lost 7 bases and 9 bases, in that order; junction bases with no gene match: 18. The CDR3 sequence is CATTNRGQGANPGRELFF. Written as DNA, the CDR3 is TGTGCCACCACCAACCGGGGACAGGGGGCGAATCCTGGCCGGGAGCTGTTTTTT.

CDR3 bases: TGCGCCAGCAGCTTGGAGACAGGGACGTACGAGCAGTACTTC. It is translated as CASSLETGTYEQYF. The V call is TRBV5-1, the J call TRBJ2-7, with 7 bases that match TRBD1. The V and J ends lost 0 bases and 4 bases, in that order; junction bases with no gene match: 4. The length of the CDR3 is 14 residues. Per the germline V gene, CDR1 is SGHRS and CDR2 is YFSETQ.

The chain's CDR3 is CAWSSGRNQPQHF. CDR3 nucleotide sequence: TGTGCCTGGAGCTCTGGGCGTAATCAGCCCCAGCATTTT. This rearrangement joins TRBV30 to TRBJ1-5; no reliable D call. CDR1 is GTSNPN and CDR2 is SVGIG in the germline V gene (reference sequence). V lost 3 bases and J 4 bases, leaving 10 bases between the germline ends. This CDR3 region has 13 residues.

The CDR3 bases are TGTGCCAGCAGTTTTCAGGACACCGGGGAGCTGTTTTTT. Translating gives CASSFQDTGELFF. J is TRBJ2-2 and V is TRBV28; D is ambiguous. V was cut by 3 bases and J by 3 bases, with 5 bases left in between. CDR3 length: 13 amino acids. Germline V gene lookup returns CDR1 MDHEN and CDR2 SYDVKM.

This chain joins TRBV7-9 and TRBJ1-1; weak D call: TRBD1 (6 bases). CDR1 is SEHNR and CDR2 is FQNEAQ in the germline V gene (reference sequence). The CDR3 spans 15 residues. V was pared by 2 bases and J by 5 bases, with 15 bases between. The CDR3 DNA sequence: TGTGCCAGCAGCTTATCTGGGACAAGTTGGACTGAAGCTTTCTTT. Its translation: CASSLSGTSWTEAFF.

The genes are TRBV4-2 and TRBJ2-7; 10 positions match TRBD2. The CDR3 is made up of 18 amino acids. The V gene end was trimmed by 0 bases and the J gene end by 0 bases; junction bases not matched to a gene: 8. CDR1 is LGHNA, CDR2 YNFKEQ, per germline. CDR3 nucleotide sequence: TGTGCCAGCAGCCAAGATCCTAGCGGGAGTGGGGGCTCCTACGAGCAGTACTTC. It is translated as CASSQDPSGSGGSYEQYF.

This chain links TRBV9 with TRBJ2-2; tentative D call: TRBD1 (6 bases). The CDR3 has 15 amino acids. The V end lost 0 bases, the J end lost 0 bases, and 6 bases lay between the germline ends. The germline gives CDR1 SGDLS, CDR2 YYNGEE. The CDR3 spells CASSVEGANTGELFF. The CDR3, as DNA: TGTGCCAGCAGCGTAGAGGGGGCGAACACCGGGGAGCTGTTTTTT.

CDR3 nucleotides: TGCGCCAGCAGCCAAGATCGGGGGAACTCCTACAATGAGCAGTTCTTC. Amino acid sequence: CASSQDRGNSYNEQFF. This chain connects TRBV4-1 to TRBJ2-1; weak D call: TRBD2 (6 bases). Trimming cost V 0 bases and J 0 bases, with 9 bases left between them. The CDR3 runs 16 residues. Germline lookup yields CDR1 MGHRA and CDR2 YSYEKL.

The CDR3 loop reads CASSPGLAGTGELFF. Written as DNA, the CDR3 is TGTGCCAGCAGCCCTGGACTAGCGGGTACCGGGGAGCTGTTTTTT. V usage is TRBV7-3 and J usage is TRBJ2-2; 11 bases align to TRBD2. Germline V CDR1 and CDR2: SGHTA, FQGTGA. The J segment lost 5 bases and the V segment lost 5 bases, leaving 4 bases of the junction unmatched. The CDR3 is 15 amino acids.

This chain links TRBV11-2 with TRBJ1-1, with D uncertain. CDR1 is SGHAT and CDR2 is FQNNGV in the germline V gene. There are 13 residues in the CDR3. The V gene lost 0 bases and the J gene lost 1 base, with 3 bases spanning the gap. This CDR3 reads CASSLEQNTEAFF. The CDR3 DNA sequence: TGTGCCAGCAGCTTAGAACAGAACACTGAAGCTTTCTTT.

The chain links TRBV7-3 to TRBJ2-1, with D possibly TRBD2 on 5 matching bases. This CDR3 spans 14 amino acids. Trimming shortened V by 1 base and J by 6 bases, and 10 bases separated the two germline ends. Germline CDR1 is SGHTA and CDR2 is FQGTGA. CDR3 coding DNA: TGTGCCAGCAGCTTAAGCCTAGCAGGCAATGAGCAGTTCTTC. Its translation is CASSLSLAGNEQFF.

The J gene is TRBJ2-7, the V gene TRBV5-1; a possible D gene is TRBD1 (6 bases). Germline assignment: CDR1 SGHRS and CDR2 YFSETQ. The CDR3 is 15 residues long. Trimming cost V 0 bases and J 3 bases, with 13 bases left between them. The CDR3 DNA sequence: TGCGCCAGCAGCTTGGCCGGGACACAAATCTACGAGCAGTACTTC. Translation: CASSLAGTQIYEQYF.

The rearrangement links TRBV7-3 to TRBJ1-1; a possible D gene is TRBD1 (5 bases). This CDR3 contains 15 residues. Trimming took 5 bases from V and 5 from J, leaving 18 bases between them. Germline V CDR1 and CDR2: SGHTA, FQGTGA. In nucleotides, the CDR3 is TGTGCCAGCAGCCTTCCAGGCAGGGCGGGGACTGAAGCTTTCTTT. Its protein product is CASSLPGRAGTEAFF.